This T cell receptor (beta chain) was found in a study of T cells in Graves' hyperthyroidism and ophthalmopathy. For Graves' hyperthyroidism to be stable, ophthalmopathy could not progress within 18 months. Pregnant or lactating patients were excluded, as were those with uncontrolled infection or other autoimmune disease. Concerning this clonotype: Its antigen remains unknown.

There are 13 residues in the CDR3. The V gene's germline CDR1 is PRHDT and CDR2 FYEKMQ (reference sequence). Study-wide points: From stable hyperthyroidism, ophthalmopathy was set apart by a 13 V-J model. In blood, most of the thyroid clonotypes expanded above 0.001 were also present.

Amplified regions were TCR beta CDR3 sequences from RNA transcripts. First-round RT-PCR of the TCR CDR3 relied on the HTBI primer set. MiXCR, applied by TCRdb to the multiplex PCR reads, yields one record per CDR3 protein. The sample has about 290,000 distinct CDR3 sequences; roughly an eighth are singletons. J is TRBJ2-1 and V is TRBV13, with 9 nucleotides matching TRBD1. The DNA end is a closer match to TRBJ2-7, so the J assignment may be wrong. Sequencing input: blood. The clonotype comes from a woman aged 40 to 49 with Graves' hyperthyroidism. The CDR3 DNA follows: TGTGCCAGCAGGCGGACAGGGGACAATGAGCAGTACTTC. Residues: CASRRTGDNEQYF.